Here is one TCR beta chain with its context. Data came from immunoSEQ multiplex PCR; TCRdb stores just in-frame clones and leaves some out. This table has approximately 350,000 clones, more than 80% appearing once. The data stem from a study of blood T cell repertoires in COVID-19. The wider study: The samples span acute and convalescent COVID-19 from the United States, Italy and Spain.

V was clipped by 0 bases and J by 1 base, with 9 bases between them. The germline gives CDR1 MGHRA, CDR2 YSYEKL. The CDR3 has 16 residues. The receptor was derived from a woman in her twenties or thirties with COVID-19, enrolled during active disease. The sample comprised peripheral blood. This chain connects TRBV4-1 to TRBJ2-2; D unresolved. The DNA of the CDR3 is TGCGCCAGCAGCCAAGATGGCAGTCGGAACACCGGGGAGCTGTTTTTT. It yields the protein CASSQDGSRNTGELFF.